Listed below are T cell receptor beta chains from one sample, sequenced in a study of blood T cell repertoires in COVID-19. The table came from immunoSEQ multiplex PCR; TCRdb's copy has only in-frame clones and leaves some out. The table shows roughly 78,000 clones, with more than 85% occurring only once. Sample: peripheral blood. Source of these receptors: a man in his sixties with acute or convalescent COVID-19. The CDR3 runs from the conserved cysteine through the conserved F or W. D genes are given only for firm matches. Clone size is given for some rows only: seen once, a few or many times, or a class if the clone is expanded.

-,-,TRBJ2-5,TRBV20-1,CSAYIQETQYF,TGCAGTGCCTATATACAAGAGACCCAGTACTTC
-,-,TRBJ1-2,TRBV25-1,CASSDGQGSNYGYTF,TGTGCCAGCAGTGATGGTCAGGGATCGAACTATGGCTACACCTTC
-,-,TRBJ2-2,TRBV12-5,CASGLVTGSANTGELFF,TGTGCTAGTGGTTTGGTAACTGGGAGTGCGAACACCGGGGAGCTGTTTTTT
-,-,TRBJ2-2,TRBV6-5,CASSRTNGELFF,TGTGCCAGCAGCCGGACAAACGGGGAGCTGTTTTTT
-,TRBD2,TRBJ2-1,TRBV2,CASRVSGGALPNNEQFF,TGTGCCAGCAGAGTTAGCGGGGGCGCCCTTCCTAACAATGAGCAGTTCTTC
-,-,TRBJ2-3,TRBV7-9,CASSLGWLNTDTQYF,TGTGCCAGCAGCTTAGGCTGGCTGAACACAGATACGCAGTATTTT
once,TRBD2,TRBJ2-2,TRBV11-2,CASTMGFRAGDTGELFF,TGTGCCAGCACGATGGGGTTCCGGGCGGGAGACACCGGGGAGCTGTTTTTT
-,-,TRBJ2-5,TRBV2,CASSAFQETQYF,TGTGCCAGCAGTGCCTTCCAAGAGACCCAGTACTTC
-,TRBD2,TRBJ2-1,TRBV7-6,CASSLGAGTGRTSGRYEQFF,TGTGCCAGCAGCTTAGGGGCCGGGACAGGGAGAACTAGCGGGAGGTATGAGCAGTTCTTC
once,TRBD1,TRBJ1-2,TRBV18,CASSPSGQGMVYYGYTF,TGTGCCAGCTCACCTTCGGGACAGGGGATGGTTTACTATGGCTACACCTTC
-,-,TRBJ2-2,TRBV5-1,CASSLRQGGTGELFF,TGCGCCAGCAGCTTGCGGCAGGGTGGGACCGGGGAGCTGTTTTTT
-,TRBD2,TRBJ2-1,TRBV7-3,CASSRTSGRAYNEQFF,TGTGCCAGCAGCCGGACTAGCGGGAGGGCCTACAATGAGCAGTTCTTC
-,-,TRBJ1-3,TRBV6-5,CASSQGWESGNTIYF,TGTGCCAGCAGCCAAGGCTGGGAGTCTGGAAACACCATATATTTT